These 25 T cell receptor beta chains were all obtained from the same sample, sequenced in a study of OX40 agonist ivuxolimab in advanced cancers. Profiling relied on immunoSEQ multiplex PCR, and the TCRdb table lists in-frame clones only, not all of them. The sample carries tens of thousands of clones, more than 75% recorded once. Sequencing was performed on CD4+ or CD8+ T cells sorted from blood, taken in a trial of the OX40 agonist ivuxolimab. These receptors were collected from an adult with an advanced solid tumor such as melanoma, head and neck, liver or kidney cancer.

The chain uses TRBV5-4 and TRBJ2-2; D uncertain. Germline-derived CDR1 and CDR2 are SGHNT and YYREEE (reference sequence). The CDR3 consists of 12 residues. Trimming removed 0 bases at V and 7 bases at J, with 4 bases between. CDR3 residues: CASSLEFGELFF. The CDR3 nucleotides read TGTGCCAGCAGCTTGGAGTTCGGGGAGCTGTTTTTT.

This sequence joins TRBV14 and TRBJ2-2, with D uncertain. Germline CDR1 SGHDN, CDR2 FVKESK. V lost 3 bases to trimming and J lost 4 bases, with 15 bases between them. This CDR3 is built from 16 residues. The DNA of the CDR3 is TGTGCCAGCAGCCACGCCACCGTGGGTTTCACCGGGGAGCTGTTTTTT. It yields the protein CASSHATVGFTGELFF.

This clone was recorded only once. The gene calls are TRBV15 and TRBJ2-1, with 8 bases matching TRBD2. Germline V gene data show CDR1 as LNHNV and CDR2 as YYDKDF (reference sequence). The CDR3 is 14 residues long. The ends lost 5 bases at V and 8 bases at J; junction bases unmatched: 8. CDR3: CATSLSGGRDEQFF. DNA for the CDR3: TGTGCCACCAGCCTCTCGGGGGGGCGTGATGAGCAGTTCTTC.

The rearrangement joins TRBV5-6 to TRBJ1-2; possibly TRBD1 for D (6 bases). V dropped 4 bases and J dropped 4 bases, with 23 bases sitting between them. Looked up from germline, CDR1 is SGHDT and CDR2 is YYEEEE. There are 17 residues in the CDR3. For the CDR3, the DNA is TGTGCCAGCAGCCACGTGAGATATGACAGGAAAAGCTATGGCTACACCTTC. It specifies CASSHVRYDRKSYGYTF.

The chain uses TRBV10-3 and TRBJ1-1; D is unclear. Trimming took 7 bases from V and 2 from J, leaving 11 bases between them. Per the germline V gene, CDR1 is ENHRY and CDR2 is SYGVKD. The CDR3 covers 13 residues. The CDR3 DNA follows: TGTGCCATCAACCTGGCCGTCAACACTGAAGCTTTCTTT. It codes for CAINLAVNTEAFF.

CDR3 in amino acids: CASTELGDSSYNEQFF. For the CDR3, the DNA is TGTGCCAGCACCGAACTAGGCGATAGCTCCTACAATGAGCAGTTCTTC. The chain joins TRBV7-6 to TRBJ2-1, with D perhaps TRBD2 (5 bases). V was clipped by 7 bases and J by 0 bases, with 16 bases between them. The CDR3 totals 16 residues. The V gene's germline CDR1 is SGHVS and CDR2 FNYEAQ.

The chain employs TRBV4-1 and TRBJ1-5; 12 positions agree with TRBD1. V shed 0 bases, J shed 6 bases, and the junction held 9 bases outside the gene matches. This CDR3 comprises 18 residues. Per germline, CDR1 MGHRA and CDR2 YSYEKL. In DNA, the CDR3 is TGCGCCAGCAGCCAAGATCGGTCTGGGGACAGGGGGCGTCAGCCCCAGCATTTT. It specifies CASSQDRSGDRGRQPQHF.

The V and J genes are TRBV7-6 and TRBJ2-6; D unclear. Per germline, CDR1 SGHVS and CDR2 FNYEAQ. The CDR3 covers 17 residues. V was pared by 1 base and J by 0 bases, with 10 bases between. The CDR3 nucleotides are TGTGCCAGCAGCTTAGAGGTCGCAAACTCTGGGGCCAACGTCCTGACTTTC. This translates into CASSLEVANSGANVLTF. The full variable domain, with the rest looked up from reference TRBV7-6 and TRBJ2-6, is GAGVSQSPRYKVTKRGQDVALRCDPISGHVSLYWYRQALGQGPEFLTYFNYEAQQDKSGLPNDRFSAERPEGSISTLTIQRTEQRDSAMYRCASSLEVANSGANVLTFGAGSRLTVL.

This clone was seen once. This chain links TRBV5-4 with TRBJ2-3; D is unclear. Germline-derived CDR1 and CDR2 are SGHNT and YYREEE (reference sequence). This CDR3 contains 13 residues. Trimming pared 1 base from V and 1 base from J, leaving 4 bases between. This chain's CDR3 is CASSLTGTDTQYF. The CDR3 DNA is TGTGCCAGCAGCTTGACAGGCACAGATACGCAGTATTTT.

The CDR3 bases are TGTGCCAGTAGTAGAGGGACTAGCGGGAGAGAGACCCAGTACTTC. As protein: CASSRGTSGRETQYF. V usage is TRBV19 and J usage is TRBJ2-5; 14 nucleotides agree with TRBD2. Per the germline V gene, CDR1 is LNHDA and CDR2 is SQIVND (reference sequence). V lost 4 bases and J lost 4; bases outside the gene matches: 2. The CDR3 is 15 amino acids.

This clone was seen a single time. The gene calls are TRBV19 and TRBJ1-1; 7 bases map to TRBD1. V shed 5 bases, J shed 3 bases, and the junction held 6 bases outside the gene matches. The CDR3 has 14 residues. Germline lookup yields CDR1 LNHDA and CDR2 SQIVND (reference sequence). The CDR3 nucleotides are TGTGCCAGTAGTCCCAACAGGGGAGACACTGAAGCTTTCTTT. Translated: CASSPNRGDTEAFF.

This chain joins TRBV27 and TRBJ2-5; 10 bases map to TRBD2. Trimming removed 1 base from V and 2 bases from J; junction bases left unmatched: 4. The CDR3 spans 16 residues. CDR1 and CDR2 from the germline V gene are MNHEY and SMNVEV (reference sequence). The CDR3 DNA is TGTGCCAGCAGTTTATATCTAGCGGGGGAACAAGAGACCCAGTACTTC. Its protein product is CASSLYLAGEQETQYF.

This chain joins TRBV11-3 and TRBJ1-2; the D is unclear. Trimming took 5 bases from V and 8 from J, leaving 12 bases between them. Per germline, CDR1 SGHNT and CDR2 YENEEA. This CDR3 is 12 amino acids long. The CDR3 here is CASSAQVCGYTF. CDR3 coding DNA: TGTGCCAGCAGCGCCCAAGTTTGCGGCTACACCTTC.

In the case of this clone: Other DNA variants within this sample encode the same CDR3. CDR3 bases: TGTGCCAGCAGTTACAGGGGGGATGGCTACACCTTC. Translation gives CASSYRGDGYTF. The chain carries TRBV28 and TRBJ1-2; TRBD1 matches at 8 bases. Germline V gives CDR1 MDHEN, CDR2 SYDVKM. The CDR3 has 12 residues. Trimming cost V 4 bases and J 6 bases; bases outside gene matches: 1.

V is TRBV18 and J is TRBJ1-3; D may be TRBD1 (6 bases). CDR1 is KGHSH, CDR2 LQKENI, per germline. The CDR3 covers 14 residues. Between the trimmed V and J ends, which lost 4 bases and 0 bases, there was a span of 7 bases. The CDR3 region has the DNA TGTGCCAGCTCACTACAGGGCTCTGGAAACACCATATATTTT. This codes for CASSLQGSGNTIYF.

The chain links TRBV18 to TRBJ2-5, with D unresolved. The CDR3 covers 13 residues. Deletions cut 4 bases from V and 2 bases from J, with 8 bases between. Germline assignment: CDR1 KGHSH and CDR2 LQKENI. Here the CDR3 DNA reads TGTGCCAGCTCACTTACAGAGCAAGAGACCCAGTACTTC. This encodes CASSLTEQETQYF.

The chain carries TRBV5-3 and TRBJ2-3, with 7 bases lining up with TRBD1. TRBV5-3 is an ORF for which the function is uncertain. The CDR3 length is 16 residues. The V gene end was trimmed by 5 bases and the J gene end by 3 bases; junction bases not matched to a gene: 12. The DNA for the CDR3 is TGTGCCAGAAGTCCCACGACAGGGCGCTTGACAGATACGCAGTATTTT. It translates to CARSPTTGRLTDTQYF.

V usage is TRBV11-2 and J usage is TRBJ1-1; tentative D call: TRBD1 (5 bases). The germline V gene has CDR1 SGHAT and CDR2 FQNNGV. The CDR3 extends over 11 amino acids. The V end was cut by 0 bases, the J end by 12 bases, with 8 bases between. The CDR3 loop reads CASSLERGTFF. The CDR3 DNA reads as TGTGCCAGCAGCTTAGAAAGGGGTACTTTCTTT.

This chain uses TRBV9 with TRBJ2-1, with D perhaps matching TRBD1 or TRBD2 (5 bases each). Deletions cut 0 bases from V and 9 bases from J, with 10 bases between. CDR3 length: 13 residues. Germline CDR1 reads SGDLS; CDR2 reads YYNGEE. CDR3 amino acids: CASSVDGGGEQFF. CDR3 bases: TGTGCCAGCAGCGTAGATGGGGGTGGTGAGCAGTTCTTC.

The V call is TRBV6-6, the J call TRBJ1-4; the match to TRBD1 covers 7 bases. The J segment lost 7 bases and the V segment lost 6 bases, leaving 5 bases of the junction unmatched. The germline V gene encodes CDR1 MNHNY and CDR2 SVGAGI (reference sequence). CDR3 length equals 13 residues. CDR3 protein: CASRRTGSEKLFF. The DNA for the CDR3 is TGTGCCAGCAGACGGACAGGAAGTGAAAAACTGTTTTTT.

This clone was seen only a few times. The chain links TRBV27 to TRBJ1-1; 7 positions match TRBD1. The V gene's germline CDR1 is MNHEY and CDR2 SMNVEV (reference sequence). J lost 5 bases, V lost 6 bases, and 6 bases had no gene match. This CDR3 contains 13 residues. This CDR3 reads CASRQQGRTEAFF. CDR3 DNA: TGTGCCAGCAGGCAACAGGGGAGGACTGAAGCTTTCTTT.

The chain joins TRBV6-4 to TRBJ1-1; no clear D. Germline V gene sequence: CDR1 MRHNA, CDR2 SNTAGT. The CDR3 sequence is 11 residues long. V was trimmed by 11 bases and J by 2 bases, leaving 9 bases between them. The CDR3 DNA reads TGTGCCCAAGTGGGAAACACTGAAGCTTTCTTT. This translates into CAQVGNTEAFF.

This chain uses TRBV10-3 with TRBJ2-7; 7 bases align to TRBD1. V trimming: 6 bases; J trimming: 3 bases; junction bases outside the gene matches: 11. CDR3 length: 15 residues. From germline, CDR1 is ENHRY and CDR2 SYGVKD. Here the CDR3 DNA reads TGTGCCATCAGAGCTATACAGGGGAAGGGCTACGAGCAGTACTTC. This gives the protein CAIRAIQGKGYEQYF.

The genes are TRBV2 and TRBJ2-3; possible D gene TRBD2, 6 bases. There are 18 residues in the CDR3. CDR1 and CDR2 (germline): SNHLY, FYNNEI. Trimming took 3 bases from V and 6 from J, leaving 25 bases between them. CDR3 in amino acids: CASSEDDLGGPTQDTQYF. CDR3 bases: TGTGCCAGCAGTGAGGACGACCTGGGGGGACCCACACAGGATACGCAGTATTTT.

V gene TRBV2 combines with J gene TRBJ1-4, with a possible D match to TRBD1 (5 bases). Trimming pared 6 bases from V and 5 bases from J, leaving 13 bases between. The germline V gene encodes CDR1 SNHLY and CDR2 FYNNEI. This CDR3 comprises 14 residues. CDR3 protein: CASRMGEGNEKLFF. The DNA of the CDR3 is TGTGCCAGCAGGATGGGCGAGGGGAATGAAAAACTGTTTTTT. Full variable domain (outside the CDR3, taken from reference TRBV2 and TRBJ1-4): EPEVTQTPSHQVTQMGQEVILRCVPISNHLYFYWYRQILGQKVEFLVSFYNNEISEKSEIFDDQFSVERPDGSNFTLKIRSTKLEDSAMYFCASRMGEGNEKLFFGSGTQLSVL.